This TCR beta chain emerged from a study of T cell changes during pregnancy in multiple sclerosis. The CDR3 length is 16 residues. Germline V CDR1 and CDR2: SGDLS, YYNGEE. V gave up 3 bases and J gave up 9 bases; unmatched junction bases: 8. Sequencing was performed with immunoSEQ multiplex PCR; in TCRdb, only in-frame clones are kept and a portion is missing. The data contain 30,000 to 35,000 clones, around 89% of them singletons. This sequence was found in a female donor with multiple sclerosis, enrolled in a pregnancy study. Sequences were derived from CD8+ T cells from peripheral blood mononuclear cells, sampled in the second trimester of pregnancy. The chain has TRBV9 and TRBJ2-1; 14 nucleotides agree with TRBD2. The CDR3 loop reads CASSDNPGLAGGEQFF. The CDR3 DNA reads TGTGCCAGCAGCGATAATCCCGGACTAGCGGGAGGTGAGCAGTTCTTC.